The next 8 T cell receptor beta chains were all read from a single sample in a study of post-analysis software for immune sequencing data. These receptors are not linked to any known antigen. Findings and caveats of the study: TRBV5-6, TRBV5-1 and TRBV20-1 belonged to a set of roughly five TRBV segments that were more frequent in patients than controls.

The library was made from cDNA and included unique molecular identifiers. TCRdb re-derived calls from the PCR reads in MiXCR, one entry per CDR3 protein. The sample holds 740,000 or so distinct CDR3 sequences, around 50% seen once. Sequenced input: blood. These receptors all stem from a girl between 5 and 17 years old with multiple sclerosis.

This clonotype was recorded a few times. This rearrangement joins TRBV15 to TRBJ2-5, with D tentatively TRBD1 or TRBD2 (5 bases each). The J call may be wrong; the DNA end is better matched by TRBJ2-7. Germline assignment: CDR1 LNHNV and CDR2 YYDKDF (reference sequence). The CDR3 is 14 amino acids. The CDR3 bases are TGTGCCACGAGTCGGTTCGGGGCCGGTTACGAGCAGTACTTC. Its translation: CATSRFGAGYEQYF.

This chain uses TRBV7-9 with TRBJ2-1; 10 nucleotides line up with TRBD2. The V and J ends lost 9 bases and 3 bases, in that order; junction bases with no gene match: 8. The germline CDR1 and CDR2 sequences are SEHNR and FQNEAQ (reference sequence). There are 15 residues in the CDR3. The CDR3 region is CASHLGTSDYNEQFF. The CDR3 nucleotides read TGTGCCAGTCACCTCGGGACTAGCGACTACAATGAGCAGTTCTTC.

This clonotype appeared a few times. The V call is TRBV6-4, the J call TRBJ2-3, with 8 bases aligning to TRBD2. Looked up from germline, CDR1 is MRHNA and CDR2 is SNTAGT. The CDR3 sequence is 17 residues long. The V and J ends lost 4 bases and 2 bases, in that order; junction bases with no gene match: 11. CDR3 residues: CASSALGSGAYTDTQYF. The CDR3 DNA reads as TGTGCCAGCAGTGCGCTTGGTAGCGGGGCCTACACAGATACGCAGTATTTT.

Notes on this clonotype: One end of the junction does not line up with germline, which may come from a read error. The chain employs TRBV7-7 and TRBJ2-7; TRBD2 matches 14 bases. From germline, CDR1 is SSHAT and CDR2 FNYEAQ (reference sequence). The CDR3 consists of 14 residues. CDR3 residues: CASSMGLAGVEQYF. DNA for the CDR3: TGTGCTAGCAGCATGGGACTAGCGGGAGTCGAGCAGTACTTC.

V gene TRBV12-5 combines with J gene TRBJ1-2; the D is unclear. Germline V gene sequence: CDR1 LGHNT, CDR2 FRNRAP. The CDR3 length is 13 residues. V was clipped by 3 bases and J by 1 base, with 6 bases between them. The CDR3 DNA reads as TGTGCTAGTGGTTTTTACAGTAACTATGGCTACACCTTC. Protein sequence: CASGFYSNYGYTF.

This clonotype has just one count. This rearrangement joins TRBV7-2 to TRBJ1-1; D perhaps matches TRBD1 (6 bases). CDR3 length: 15 amino acids. With 6 bases removed from V and 1 base from J, the gap between germline ends came to 15 bases. The germline V gene has CDR1 SGHTA and CDR2 FQGNSA. The CDR3 nucleotides are TGTGCCAGCAGTCCCCAGACAGGTCGGAACACTGAAGCTTTCTTT. Translation: CASSPQTGRNTEAFF.

Remarks on this clonotype: Mismatch with germline at one junction end may stem from a read error. The V gene is TRBV10-3, the J gene TRBJ2-1, with TRBD2 matching 11 bases. From germline, CDR1 is ENHRY and CDR2 SYGVKD. The CDR3 loop spans 17 amino acids. Written as DNA, the CDR3 is TGTGCCATCAGTGAAACTAGCGGGAGTTGGGGTTACAATAAGCAGTTCTTC. Translating it yields CAISETSGSWGYNKQFF.

The V gene is TRBV29-1, the J gene TRBJ1-1; D is unclear. Germline-derived CDR1 and CDR2 are SQVTM and ANQGSEA. V lost 3 bases and J lost 1, with 9 bases in between. This CDR3 has 13 residues. As DNA, the CDR3 is TGCAGCGTTGAGTTCCAGTCGAACACTGAAGCTTTCTTT. It specifies CSVEFQSNTEAFF.